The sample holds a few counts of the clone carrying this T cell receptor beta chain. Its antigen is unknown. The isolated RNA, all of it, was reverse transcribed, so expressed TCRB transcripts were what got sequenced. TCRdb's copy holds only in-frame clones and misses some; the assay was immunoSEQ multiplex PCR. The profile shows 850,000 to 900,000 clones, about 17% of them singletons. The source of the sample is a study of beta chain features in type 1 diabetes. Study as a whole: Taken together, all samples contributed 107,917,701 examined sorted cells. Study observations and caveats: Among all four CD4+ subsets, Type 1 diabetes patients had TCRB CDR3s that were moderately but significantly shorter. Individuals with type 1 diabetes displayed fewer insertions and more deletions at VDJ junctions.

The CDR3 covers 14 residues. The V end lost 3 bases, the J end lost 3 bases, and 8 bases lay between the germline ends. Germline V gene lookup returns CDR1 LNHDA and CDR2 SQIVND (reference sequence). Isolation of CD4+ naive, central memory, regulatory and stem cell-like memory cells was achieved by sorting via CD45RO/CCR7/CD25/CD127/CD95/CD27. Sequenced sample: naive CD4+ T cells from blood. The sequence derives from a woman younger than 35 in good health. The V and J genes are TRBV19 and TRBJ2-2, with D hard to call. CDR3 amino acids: CASSIEEHTGELFF. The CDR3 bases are TGTGCCAGTAGTATTGAGGAGCACACCGGGGAGCTGTTTTTT.